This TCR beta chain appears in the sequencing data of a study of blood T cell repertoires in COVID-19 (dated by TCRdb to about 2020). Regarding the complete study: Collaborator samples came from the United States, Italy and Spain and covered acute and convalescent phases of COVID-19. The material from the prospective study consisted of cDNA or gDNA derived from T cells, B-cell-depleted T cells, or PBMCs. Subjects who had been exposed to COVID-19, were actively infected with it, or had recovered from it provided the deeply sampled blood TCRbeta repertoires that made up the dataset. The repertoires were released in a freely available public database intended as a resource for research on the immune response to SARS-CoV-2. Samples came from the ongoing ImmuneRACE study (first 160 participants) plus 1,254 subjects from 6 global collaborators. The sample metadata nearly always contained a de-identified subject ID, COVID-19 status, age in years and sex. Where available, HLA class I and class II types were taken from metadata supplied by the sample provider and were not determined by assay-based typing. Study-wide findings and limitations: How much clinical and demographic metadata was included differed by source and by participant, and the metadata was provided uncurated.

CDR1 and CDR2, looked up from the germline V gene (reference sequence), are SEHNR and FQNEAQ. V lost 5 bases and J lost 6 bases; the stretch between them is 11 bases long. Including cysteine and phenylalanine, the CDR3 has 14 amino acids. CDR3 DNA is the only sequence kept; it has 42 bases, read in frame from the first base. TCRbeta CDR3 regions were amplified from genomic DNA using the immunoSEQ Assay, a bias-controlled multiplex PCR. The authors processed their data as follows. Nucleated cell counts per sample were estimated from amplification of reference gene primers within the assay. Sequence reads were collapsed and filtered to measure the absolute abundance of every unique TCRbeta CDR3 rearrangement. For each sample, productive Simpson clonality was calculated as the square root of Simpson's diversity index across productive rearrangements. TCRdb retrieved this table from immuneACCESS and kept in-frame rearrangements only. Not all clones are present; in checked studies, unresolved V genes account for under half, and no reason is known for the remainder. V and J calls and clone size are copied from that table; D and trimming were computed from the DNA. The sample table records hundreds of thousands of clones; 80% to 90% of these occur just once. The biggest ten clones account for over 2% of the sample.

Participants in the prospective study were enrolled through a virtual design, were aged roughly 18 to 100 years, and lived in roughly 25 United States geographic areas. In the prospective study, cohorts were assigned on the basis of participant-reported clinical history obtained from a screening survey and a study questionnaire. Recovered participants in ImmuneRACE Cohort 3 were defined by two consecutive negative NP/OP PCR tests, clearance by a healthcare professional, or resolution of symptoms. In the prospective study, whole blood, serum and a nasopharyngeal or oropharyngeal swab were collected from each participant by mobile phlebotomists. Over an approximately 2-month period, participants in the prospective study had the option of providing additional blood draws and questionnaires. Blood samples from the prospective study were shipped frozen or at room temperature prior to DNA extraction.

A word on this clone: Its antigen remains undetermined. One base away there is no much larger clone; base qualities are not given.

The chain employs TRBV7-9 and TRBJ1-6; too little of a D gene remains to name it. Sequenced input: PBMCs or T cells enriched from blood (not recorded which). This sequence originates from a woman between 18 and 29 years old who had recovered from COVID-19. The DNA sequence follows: TGTGCCAGCAGCCTGGTGGGGAGTAATTCACCCCTCCACTTT. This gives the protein CASSLVGSNSPLHF.